This T cell receptor (beta chain) was sequenced for a study of blood T cells in healthy people across ages. The authors ran a second PCR of about 6 to 11 cycles using a sample-barcoded 5' primer and a J-beta primer mix. TCRdb reprocessed the 5' RACE reads via MiXCR and lists one record per CDR3 protein. The repertoire has some 1.5 million distinct CDR3 sequences, approximately 43% of them found once; the top ten carry 4%. The germline V and J ends were trimmed by 5 bases and 3 bases, with 26 bases remaining between them. The germline V gene has CDR1 SGDLS and CDR2 YYNGEE. The CDR3 length is 19 residues.

The chain carries TRBV9 and TRBJ1-4, with D possibly TRBD1 on 6 matching bases. The material sequenced was blood. The clonotype comes from a woman between 18 and 29 years old in good health. As DNA, the CDR3 is TGTGCCAGCAGTGCCGACAGGAGGATAGCCCCGAATCCTAATGAAAAACTGTTTTTT. It translates to CASSADRRIAPNPNEKLFF.